The following is a T cell receptor beta chain sequence with its context. This entry comes from a study of cytomegalovirus exposure and HLA in healthy donors. In the PCR, 60 Vbeta and 13 Jbeta primers were used. Generated by immunoSEQ multiplex PCR, the TCRdb table keeps only in-frame clones and is missing some. The repertoire consists of about 130,000 clones, with 81% occurring once and the leading ten covering approximately 4%. Germline values: CDR1 SGHDT, CDR2 YYEEEE. With 4 bases clipped from V and 10 bases from J, the junction kept 11 bases outside the gene matches. The CDR3 sequence is 16 residues long.

The V and J genes are TRBV5-6 and TRBJ1-6; 10 nucleotides agree with TRBD1. This sequence was found in a man aged 18 to 30 in good health and CMV-seropositive. The sequenced sample was PBMCs. The CDR3 DNA is TGTGCCAGCAGCCAGCACCCGGGACAGGGGACATCACCCCTCCACTTT. Translation gives CASSQHPGQGTSPLHF.